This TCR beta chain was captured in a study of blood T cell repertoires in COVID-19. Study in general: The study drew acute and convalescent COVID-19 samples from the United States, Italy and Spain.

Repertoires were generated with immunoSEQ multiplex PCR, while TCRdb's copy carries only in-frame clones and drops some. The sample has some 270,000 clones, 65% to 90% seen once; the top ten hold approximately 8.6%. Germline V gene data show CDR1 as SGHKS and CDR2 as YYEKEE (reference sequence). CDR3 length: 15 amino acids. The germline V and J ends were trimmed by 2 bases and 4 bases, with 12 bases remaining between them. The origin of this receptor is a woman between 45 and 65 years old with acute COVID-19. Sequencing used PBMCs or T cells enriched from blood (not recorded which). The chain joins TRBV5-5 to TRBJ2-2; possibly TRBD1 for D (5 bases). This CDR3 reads CASSFHFRGTGELFF. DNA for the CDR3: TGTGCCAGCAGCTTCCACTTTAGGGGCACCGGGGAGCTGTTTTTT.